A selection of T cell receptor beta chains follows, all from one sample in a study of blood T cell repertoires in COVID-19. The repertoire was sequenced with immunoSEQ multiplex PCR; TCRdb's copy has only in-frame clones and lacks some. The profile covers over 120,000 clones, with more than 60% appearing a single time and about 2% taken by the ten largest. Sequencing was done on a sample of peripheral blood. All receptors derive from a woman aged 60-75 years with acute or convalescent COVID-19. The CDR3 runs from the conserved cysteine through the conserved F or W. A D gene is named only where the DNA matches it firmly. The listing skips clone size in some rows; elsewhere it reads once, few, many or a size class.

D gene,clone size,V gene,J gene,CDR3 DNA,CDR3 protein
TRBD1,-,TRBV6-5,TRBJ1-2,TGTGCCAGCATAGGGGACAGAGCCTATGGCTACACCTTC,CASIGDRAYGYTF
TRBD1,-,TRBV9,TRBJ1-6,TGTGCCAGCAGCGTAGGAGGACAGGGGGCTGAGTCACCCCTCCACTTT,CASSVGGQGAESPLHF
TRBD2,-,TRBV3-1/TRBV3-2,TRBJ2-7,TGTGCCAGCTGCCGAGGACTAGCGGGAAGCGAGCAGTACTTC,CASCRGLAGSEQYF
TRBD2,few,TRBV3-1/TRBV3-2,TRBJ2-1,TGTGCCAGCAGCCCAAGCGGGAGTCGATACAATGAGCAGTTCTTC,CASSPSGSRYNEQFF
-,few,TRBV7-9,TRBJ1-1,TGTGCCAGCAGCTTAGTGCGGGGGGCTAAGAACACTGAAGCTTTCTTT,CASSLVRGAKNTEAFF
TRBD2,-,TRBV6-5,TRBJ2-7,TGTGCCAGCAGTTACTCCCGGGGAACTAGCGGGAGCGGGCAGTACTTC,CASSYSRGTSGSGQYF
TRBD2,-,TRBV3-1/TRBV3-2,TRBJ2-1,TGTGCCAGCAGCCAACTAGCGGGAGAAAAGGGTTACAATGAGCAGTTCTTC,CASSQLAGEKGYNEQFF
-,-,TRBV28,TRBJ2-7,TGTGCCAGCAGTTTAATAGGATCGGACATCGACGAGCAGTACTTC,CASSLIGSDIDEQYF
-,-,TRBV10-3,TRBJ1-3,TGTGCCATCAGAAACACGGGGTCTGGAAACACCATATATTTT,CAIRNTGSGNTIYF
-,-,TRBV19,TRBJ2-1,TGTGCCAGTAGTATCTCCGGGAGCGGGTACAATGAGCAGTTCTTC,CASSISGSGYNEQFF
-,-,TRBV28,TRBJ1-1,TGTGCCACCGACAGGCCTTGGAACACTGAAGCTTTCTTT,CATDRPWNTEAFF
TRBD1,-,TRBV9,TRBJ2-7,TGTGCCAGCAGCGTAACCACCGGGACAGCCACCTACGAGCAGTACTTC,CASSVTTGTATYEQYF
TRBD1,-,TRBV19,TRBJ2-3,TGTGCCAGTAGTACCCGACAGGGTAGAACAGATACGCAGTATTTT,CASSTRQGRTDTQYF
TRBD1,-,TRBV4-1,TRBJ2-2,TGCGCCAGCAGCCAATTCCTTGGGACAGGGGTCACCGGGGAGCTGTTTTTT,CASSQFLGTGVTGELFF
TRBD1,-,TRBV7-3,TRBJ2-1,TGTGCCAGCAGCCCCAAAGGCTCCGTCGGACAGGGCCACAATGAGCAGTTCTTC,CASSPKGSVGQGHNEQFF
-,-,TRBV30,TRBJ1-1,TGTGCCTGGAATCCCCCCAGGGCGCCCACTGAAGCTTTCTTT,CAWNPPRAPTEAFF
-,-,TRBV2,TRBJ1-1,TGTGCCAGCAGGACGACTGTCCCTGAAGCTTTCTTT,CASRTTVPEAFF
-,few,TRBV27,TRBJ1-6,TGTGCCAGCAGTAACCTGGCGGGGTTTTCACCCCTCCACTTT,CASSNLAGFSPLHF
TRBD1,-,TRBV19,TRBJ1-1,TGTGCCAGTAATAGGGACGGGACAGGGGTTAACACTGAAGCTTTCTTT,CASNRDGTGVNTEAFF
-,-,TRBV20-1,TRBJ1-1,TGCAGTGCAGCAGGGTGGACTGAAGCTTTCTTT,CSAAGWTEAFF
TRBD1,-,TRBV7-2,TRBJ1-4,TGTGCCAGCAGCGAAAGACAGGGGGTCCTGGAAAAACTGTTTTTT,CASSERQGVLEKLFF
TRBD2,-,TRBV7-4,TRBJ2-7,TGTGCCAGCAGCTCCGGGCCGGGACTAGCCTCATACGAGCAGTACTTC,CASSSGPGLASYEQYF
-,-,TRBV30,TRBJ1-1,TGTGCCTGGAGTCAAGGGGTTGGCACTAGCTCTGAAGCTTTCTTT,CAWSQGVGTSSEAFF
TRBD2,once,TRBV3-1/TRBV3-2,TRBJ2-3,TGTGCCAGCAGCCAACTAGCGGGAGGGCCGGGTACGCAGTATTTT,CASSQLAGGPGTQYF
TRBD1,-,TRBV5-1,TRBJ1-2,TGCGCCAGCAGCTTACGACAGGGGGGATACTATGGCTACACCTTC,CASSLRQGGYYGYTF
-,-,TRBV10-2,TRBJ2-2,TGCGCCAGCCGTGTGGGGCCCGGGGAGCTGTTTTTT,CASRVGPGELFF
TRBD1,-,TRBV6-5,TRBJ1-6,TGTGCCAGCAGTCAGGACAGGGTGAATTCACCCCTCCACTTT,CASSQDRVNSPLHF
-,-,TRBV11-2,TRBJ1-1,TGTGCCAGCAGCTTAGTGGGCTTTTTGAACACTGAAGCTTTCTTT,CASSLVGFLNTEAFF
-,-,TRBV2,TRBJ1-5,TGTGCCAGCAGTGAAATAATAAGCGGCAATCAGCCCCAGCATTTT,CASSEIISGNQPQHF
TRBD2,-,TRBV6-1,TRBJ2-1,TGTGCCAGCAGTGAAGCCGAATTTGGCGGGAGCTCCTACAATGAGCAGTTCTTC,CASSEAEFGGSSYNEQFF
-,once,TRBV29-1,TRBJ2-7,TGCAGCGTTGTTCCCCCTTCCGAGCAGTACTTC,CSVVPPSEQYF
-,-,TRBV7-2,TRBJ1-1,TGTGCCAGCAGCTTAGCGGCCGTGCCCCCTGAAGCTTTCTTT,CASSLAAVPPEAFF
-,-,TRBV28,TRBJ1-2,TGTGCCAGCCGGGGTCCGGGCTATGGCTACACCTTC,CASRGPGYGYTF
-,-,TRBV6-1,TRBJ1-2,TGTGCCAGCAGTGAGTTAAGGCGGGACTATGGCTACACCTTC,CASSELRRDYGYTF
-,-,TRBV27,TRBJ2-7,TGTGCCACTTCGACTCCAGGGGACTACGAGCAGTACTTC,CATSTPGDYEQYF
-,-,TRBV7-9,TRBJ1-2,TGTGCCAGCAGCTTAGAACTAGGTGGCTACACCTTC,CASSLELGGYTF
-,-,TRBV29-1,TRBJ1-1,TGCAGCGTTGAGTCAGTCAGAGGGTACACTGAAGCTTTCTTT,CSVESVRGYTEAFF
-,-,TRBV5-1,TRBJ1-4,TGCGCCAGCAGCCCCGGAGTCCCAACTAATGAAAAACTGTTTTTT,CASSPGVPTNEKLFF
-,-,TRBV21-1,TRBJ2-7,TGTGCCAGCAGCAAAGGGCCCTACGAGCAGTACTTC,CASSKGPYEQYF
-,few,TRBV6-5,TRBJ2-1,TGTGCCAGCAGTTACGTCGGTGGGAGCCGCAATGAGCAGTTCTTC,CASSYVGGSRNEQFF
TRBD2,-,TRBV30,TRBJ2-7,TGTGCCTGGAGGAGGACTAGTGTCTACGAGCAGTACTTC,CAWRRTSVYEQYF